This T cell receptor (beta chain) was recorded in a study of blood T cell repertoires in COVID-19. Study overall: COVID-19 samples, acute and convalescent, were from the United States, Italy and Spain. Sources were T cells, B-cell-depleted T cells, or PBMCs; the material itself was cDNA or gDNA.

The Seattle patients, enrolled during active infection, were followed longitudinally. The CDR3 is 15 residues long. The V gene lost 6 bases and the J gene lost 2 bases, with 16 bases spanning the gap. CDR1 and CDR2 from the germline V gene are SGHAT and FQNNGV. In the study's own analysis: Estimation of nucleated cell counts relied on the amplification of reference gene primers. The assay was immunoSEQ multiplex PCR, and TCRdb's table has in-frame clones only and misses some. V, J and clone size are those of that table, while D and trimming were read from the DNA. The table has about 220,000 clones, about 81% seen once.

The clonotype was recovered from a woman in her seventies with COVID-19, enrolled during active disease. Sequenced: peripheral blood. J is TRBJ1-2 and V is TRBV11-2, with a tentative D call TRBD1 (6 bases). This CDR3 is CASSPSPGENYGYTF. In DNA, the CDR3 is TGTGCCAGCAGTCCCTCCCCAGGGGAGAACTATGGCTACACCTTC.